Listed here are 7 T cell receptor beta chains from one sample, sequenced in a study of human T cells and chemical hapten exposure. Documented time point: patch test 1, 2 weeks after DPC sensitization. The treatment was: therapeutic diphenylcyclopropenone sensitization with weekly scalp DPC. In TCRdb, the RACE reads were re-called with MiXCR into one record per CDR3 protein. The sample records about 340,000 distinct CDR3 sequences, around 7% being singletons. This specimen consisted of whole blood, obtained in connection with sensitization to the hapten diphenylcyclopropenone (DPC). These receptors were taken from a woman aged 18-29 years with alopecia areata. Some clones in this sample may be carry-over from other donors' samples.

This clonotype was observed many times. The rearrangement uses TRBV25-1 and TRBJ2-5; 7 nucleotides match TRBD1. From germline, CDR1 is MGHDK and CDR2 SYGVNS. V shed 3 bases and J 1 base; nucleotides not matched to a gene: 2. The CDR3 consists of 14 residues. The CDR3 sequence is CASSDGTAQETQYF. CDR3 DNA sequence: TGTGCCAGCAGTGACGGGACAGCCCAAGAGACCCAGTACTTC.

This clonotype was counted only a few times. This chain links TRBV18 with TRBJ2-1; D not certain. The CDR3 consists of 16 residues. Germline values: CDR1 KGHSH, CDR2 LQKENI. V was clipped by 3 bases and J by 0 bases, with 12 bases between them. The CDR3 protein is CASSPEYWISYNEQFF. The CDR3 region has the DNA TGTGCCAGCTCACCCGAATACTGGATCTCCTACAATGAGCAGTTCTTC.

This clonotype was seen many times. The CDR3 DNA sequence: TGTGCCAGCAGTTACTGGATCGCTAACACTGAAGCTTTCTTT. It is translated as CASSYWIANTEAFF. V gene TRBV6-2 or TRBV6-3 combines with J gene TRBJ1-1; D is uncertain. Germline V CDR1 and CDR2: MNHEY, SVGEGT. The CDR3 extends over 14 amino acids. V lost 1 base, J lost 2 bases, and 8 bases lay in between.

In its sample, this clonotype was seen a few times. The chain is built from TRBV10-3 and TRBJ2-1; 7 bases are shared with TRBD2. The J segment lost 0 bases and the V segment lost 5 bases, leaving 10 bases of the junction unmatched. The CDR3 is made up of 17 amino acids. Germline loops: CDR1 ENHRY, CDR2 SYGVKD. CDR3 loop: CAISSVGGETSYNEQFF. In DNA, the CDR3 is TGTGCCATCAGTTCTGTTGGGGGGGAGACCTCCTACAATGAGCAGTTCTTC.

This clonotype was found a few times. V is TRBV5-1 and J is TRBJ1-5; 8 nucleotides align to TRBD1. The ends lost 4 bases at V and 1 base at J; junction bases unmatched: 10. CDR1 and CDR2 (germline): SGHRS, YFSETQ. This CDR3 comprises 17 residues. Here the CDR3 reads CASSPWTGPMSNQPQHF. The DNA for the CDR3 is TGCGCCAGCAGCCCGTGGACAGGGCCTATGAGCAATCAGCCCCAGCATTTT.

This clonotype was seen more than once but under ten times. V usage is TRBV2 and J usage is TRBJ2-1, with TRBD2 as a possible D gene (6 bases). V was trimmed by 5 bases and J by 8 bases, leaving 13 bases between them. CDR1 is SNHLY and CDR2 is FYNNEI in the germline V gene. This CDR3 comprises 13 residues. As DNA, the CDR3 is TGTGCCAGCAGTAGGGAGGCGGGCCATGAGCAGTTCTTC. Translation gives CASSREAGHEQFF.

This clonotype was seen at least ten times. The V gene is TRBV11-3, the J gene TRBJ2-7; tentative D call: TRBD2 (6 bases). The CDR3 sequence is 14 residues long. Germline V gives CDR1 SGHNT, CDR2 YENEEA. V dropped 1 base and J dropped 1 base, with 8 bases sitting between them. The CDR3 spells CASSLGAGSYEQYF. The CDR3 nucleotides are TGTGCCAGCAGCTTAGGCGCGGGGTCCTACGAGCAGTACTTC. Variable domain in full (rest from reference TRBV11-3 and TRBJ2-7): EAGVVQSPRYKIIEKKQPVAFWCNPISGHNTLYWYLQNLGQGPELLIRYENEEAVDDSQLPKDRFSAERLKGVDSTLKIQPAELGDSAVYLCASSLGAGSYEQYFGPGTRLTVT.